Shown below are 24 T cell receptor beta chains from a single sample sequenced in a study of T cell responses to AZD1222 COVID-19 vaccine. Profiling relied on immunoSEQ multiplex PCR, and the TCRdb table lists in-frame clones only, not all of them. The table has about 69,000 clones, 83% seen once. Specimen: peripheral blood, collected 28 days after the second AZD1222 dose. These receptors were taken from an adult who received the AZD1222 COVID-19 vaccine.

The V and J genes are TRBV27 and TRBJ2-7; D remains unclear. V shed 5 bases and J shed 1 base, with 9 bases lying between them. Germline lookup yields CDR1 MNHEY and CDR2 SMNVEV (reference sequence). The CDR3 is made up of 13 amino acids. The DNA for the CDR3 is TGTGCCAGCAGTCCCACCGGATCCTACGAGCAGTACTTC. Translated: CASSPTGSYEQYF.

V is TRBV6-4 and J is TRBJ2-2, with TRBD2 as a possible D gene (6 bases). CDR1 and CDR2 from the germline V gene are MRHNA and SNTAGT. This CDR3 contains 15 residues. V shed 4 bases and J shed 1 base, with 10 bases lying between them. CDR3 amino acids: CASSALSGNTGELFF. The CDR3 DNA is TGTGCCAGCAGTGCCCTTAGCGGGAACACCGGGGAGCTGTTTTTT.

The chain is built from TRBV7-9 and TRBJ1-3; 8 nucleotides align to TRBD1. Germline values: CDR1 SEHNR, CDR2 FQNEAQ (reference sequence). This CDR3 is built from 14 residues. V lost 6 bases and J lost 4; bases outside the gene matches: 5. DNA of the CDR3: TGTGCCAGCAGGAAACAGGGGGTGGGAAACACCATATATTTT. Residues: CASRKQGVGNTIYF.

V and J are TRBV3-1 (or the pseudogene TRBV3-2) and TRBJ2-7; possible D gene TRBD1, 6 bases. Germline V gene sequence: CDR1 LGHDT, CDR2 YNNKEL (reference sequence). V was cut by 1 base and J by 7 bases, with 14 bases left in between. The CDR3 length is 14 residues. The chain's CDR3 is CASSQGGTRREQYF. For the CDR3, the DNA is TGTGCCAGCAGCCAAGGGGGGACAAGGAGGGAGCAGTACTTC.

The CDR3 nucleotides are TGTGCCAGTAGTATCTACTTGCGGGACAATACCCAGTACTTC. Translation gives CASSIYLRDNTQYF. V gene TRBV19 combines with J gene TRBJ2-5; D tentatively reads TRBD1 or TRBD2 (6 bases each). Trimming removed 3 bases from V and 8 bases from J, with 16 bases in between. Germline CDR1 reads LNHDA; CDR2 reads SQIVND (reference sequence). The CDR3 length is 14 residues.

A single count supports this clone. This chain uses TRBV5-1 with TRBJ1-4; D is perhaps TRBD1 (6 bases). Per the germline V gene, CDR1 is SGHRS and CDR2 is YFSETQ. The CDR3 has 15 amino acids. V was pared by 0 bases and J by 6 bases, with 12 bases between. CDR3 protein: CASSLDGTRHEKLFF. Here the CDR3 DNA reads TGCGCCAGCAGCTTGGATGGGACAAGACATGAAAAACTGTTTTTT.

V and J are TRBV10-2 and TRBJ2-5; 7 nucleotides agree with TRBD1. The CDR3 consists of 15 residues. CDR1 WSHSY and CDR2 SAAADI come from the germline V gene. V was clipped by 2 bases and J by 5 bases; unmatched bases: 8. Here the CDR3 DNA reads TGCGCCAGCAGTGAGAGGGACAGCTTTTTGGAGACCCAGTACTTC. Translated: CASSERDSFLETQYF.

The CDR3 protein is CASSYGQGNSPLHF. CDR3 coding DNA: TGTGCCAGCAGCTATGGACAGGGAAATTCACCCCTCCACTTT. This chain links TRBV6-1 with TRBJ1-6; TRBD1 agrees at 8 bases. The CDR3 consists of 14 residues. Germline lookup yields CDR1 MNHNS and CDR2 SASEGT. J was trimmed by 7 bases and V by 6 bases; bases with no gene match: 5.

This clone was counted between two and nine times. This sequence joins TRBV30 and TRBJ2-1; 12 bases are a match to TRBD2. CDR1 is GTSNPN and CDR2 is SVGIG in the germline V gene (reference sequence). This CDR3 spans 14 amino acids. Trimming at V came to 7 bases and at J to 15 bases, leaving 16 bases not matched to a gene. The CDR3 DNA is TGTGCCTCCGACCTCTCCGGACTAGCGGGGCCTCGGTTCTTC. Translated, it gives CASDLSGLAGPRFF.

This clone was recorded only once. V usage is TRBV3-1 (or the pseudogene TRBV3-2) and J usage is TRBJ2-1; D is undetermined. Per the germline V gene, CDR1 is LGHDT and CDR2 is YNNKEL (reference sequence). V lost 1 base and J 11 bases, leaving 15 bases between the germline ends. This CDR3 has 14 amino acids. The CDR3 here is CASSQVSLDPKQFF. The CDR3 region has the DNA TGTGCCAGCAGCCAAGTTAGCTTAGACCCCAAGCAGTTCTTC.

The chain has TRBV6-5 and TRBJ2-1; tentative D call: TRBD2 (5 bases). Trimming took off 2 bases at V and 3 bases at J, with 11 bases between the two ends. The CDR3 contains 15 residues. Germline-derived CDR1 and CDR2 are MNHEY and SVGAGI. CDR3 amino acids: CASSYEGRVYNEQFF. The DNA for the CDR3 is TGTGCCAGCAGTTACGAGGGTAGGGTCTACAATGAGCAGTTCTTC.

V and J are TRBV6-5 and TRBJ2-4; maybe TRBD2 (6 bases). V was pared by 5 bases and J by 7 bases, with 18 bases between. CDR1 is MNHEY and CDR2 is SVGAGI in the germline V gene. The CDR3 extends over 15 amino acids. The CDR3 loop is CASSPLGSGPNIQYF. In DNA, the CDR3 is TGTGCCAGCAGTCCGCTCGGGAGCGGGCCCAACATTCAGTACTTC.

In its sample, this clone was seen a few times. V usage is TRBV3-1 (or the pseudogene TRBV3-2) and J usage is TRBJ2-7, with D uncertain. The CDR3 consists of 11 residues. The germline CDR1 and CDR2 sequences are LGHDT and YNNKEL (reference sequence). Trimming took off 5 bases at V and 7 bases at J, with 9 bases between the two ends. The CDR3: CASSFHKEQYF. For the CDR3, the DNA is TGTGCCAGCAGCTTCCATAAGGAGCAGTACTTC.

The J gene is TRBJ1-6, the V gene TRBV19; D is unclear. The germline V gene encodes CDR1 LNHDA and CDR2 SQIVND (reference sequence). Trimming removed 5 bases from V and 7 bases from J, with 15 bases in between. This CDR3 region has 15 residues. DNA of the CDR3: TGTGCCAGTAGTCGCGGACGGGCTACCAATTCACCCCTCCACTTT. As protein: CASSRGRATNSPLHF.

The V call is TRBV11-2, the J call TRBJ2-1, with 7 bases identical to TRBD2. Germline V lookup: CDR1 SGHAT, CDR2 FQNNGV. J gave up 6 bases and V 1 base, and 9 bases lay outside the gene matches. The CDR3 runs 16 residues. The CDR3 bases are TGTGCCAGCAGCTTAGGGGTGCGGGAGAGGGGCAATGAGCAGTTCTTC. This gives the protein CASSLGVRERGNEQFF.

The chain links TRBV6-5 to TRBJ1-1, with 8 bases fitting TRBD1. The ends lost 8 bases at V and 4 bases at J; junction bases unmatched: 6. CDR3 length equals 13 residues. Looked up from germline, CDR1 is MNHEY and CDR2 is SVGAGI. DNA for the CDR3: TGTGCCAGCCGGACAGGGTGGAGCACTGAAGCTTTCTTT. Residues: CASRTGWSTEAFF.

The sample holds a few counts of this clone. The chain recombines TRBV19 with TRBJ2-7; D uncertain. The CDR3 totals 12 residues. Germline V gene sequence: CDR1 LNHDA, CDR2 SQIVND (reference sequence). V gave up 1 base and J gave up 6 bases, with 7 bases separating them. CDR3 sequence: CASSIGSREQYF. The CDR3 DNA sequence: TGTGCCAGTAGTATAGGGTCCCGCGAGCAGTACTTC.

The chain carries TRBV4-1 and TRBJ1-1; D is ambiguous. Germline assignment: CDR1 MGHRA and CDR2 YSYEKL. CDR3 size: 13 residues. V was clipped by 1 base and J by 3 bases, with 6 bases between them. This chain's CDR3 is CASSQGSYTEAFF. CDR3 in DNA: TGCGCCAGCAGCCAAGGGTCCTACACTGAAGCTTTCTTT.

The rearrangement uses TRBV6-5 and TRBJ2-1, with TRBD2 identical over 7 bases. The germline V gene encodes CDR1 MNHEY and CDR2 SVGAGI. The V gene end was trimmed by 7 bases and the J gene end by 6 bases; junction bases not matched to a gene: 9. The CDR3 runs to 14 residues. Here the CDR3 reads CASTKSGISNEQFF. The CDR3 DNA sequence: TGTGCCAGCACCAAGAGCGGGATTAGCAATGAGCAGTTCTTC.

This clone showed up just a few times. The chain's CDR3 is CASSFGLGYTF. The CDR3 nucleotides are TGTGCCAGCAGCTTTGGTCTTGGCTACACCTTC. The chain employs TRBV5-6 and TRBJ1-2; D is ambiguous. This CDR3 has 11 residues. The germline CDR1 and CDR2 sequences are SGHDT and YYEEEE. V lost 2 bases to trimming and J lost 7 bases, with 6 bases between them.

The CDR3 is CAISGLAGAPTDTQYF. CDR3 DNA: TGTGCCATCAGTGGACTAGCGGGGGCGCCCACAGATACGCAGTATTTT. This rearrangement joins TRBV10-3 to TRBJ2-3, with 12 bases aligning to TRBD2. V shed 4 bases and J 2 bases; nucleotides not matched to a gene: 4. Germline values: CDR1 ENHRY, CDR2 SYGVKD. This CDR3 is 16 amino acids long.

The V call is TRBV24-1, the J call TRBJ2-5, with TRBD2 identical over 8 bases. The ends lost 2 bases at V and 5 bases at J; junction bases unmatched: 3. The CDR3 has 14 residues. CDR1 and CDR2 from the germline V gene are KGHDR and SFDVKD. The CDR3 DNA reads TGTGCCACCAGTGATTCAAGCGGGGGCGAGACCCAGTACTTC. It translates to CATSDSSGGETQYF.

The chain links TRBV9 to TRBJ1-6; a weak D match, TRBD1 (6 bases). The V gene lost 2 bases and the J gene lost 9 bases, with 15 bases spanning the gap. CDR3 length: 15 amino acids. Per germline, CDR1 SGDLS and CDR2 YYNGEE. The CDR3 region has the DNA TGTGCCAGCAGCGTTGTGGGGACACTGGGTTCACCCCTCCACTTT. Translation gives CASSVVGTLGSPLHF.

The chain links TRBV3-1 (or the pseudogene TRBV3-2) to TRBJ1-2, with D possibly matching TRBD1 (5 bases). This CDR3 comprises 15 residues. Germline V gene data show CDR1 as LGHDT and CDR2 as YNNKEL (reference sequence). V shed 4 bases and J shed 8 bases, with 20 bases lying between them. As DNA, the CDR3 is TGTGCCAGCAGCCTCACCCCGGGACGGGAAACGGGCTACACCTTC. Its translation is CASSLTPGRETGYTF.